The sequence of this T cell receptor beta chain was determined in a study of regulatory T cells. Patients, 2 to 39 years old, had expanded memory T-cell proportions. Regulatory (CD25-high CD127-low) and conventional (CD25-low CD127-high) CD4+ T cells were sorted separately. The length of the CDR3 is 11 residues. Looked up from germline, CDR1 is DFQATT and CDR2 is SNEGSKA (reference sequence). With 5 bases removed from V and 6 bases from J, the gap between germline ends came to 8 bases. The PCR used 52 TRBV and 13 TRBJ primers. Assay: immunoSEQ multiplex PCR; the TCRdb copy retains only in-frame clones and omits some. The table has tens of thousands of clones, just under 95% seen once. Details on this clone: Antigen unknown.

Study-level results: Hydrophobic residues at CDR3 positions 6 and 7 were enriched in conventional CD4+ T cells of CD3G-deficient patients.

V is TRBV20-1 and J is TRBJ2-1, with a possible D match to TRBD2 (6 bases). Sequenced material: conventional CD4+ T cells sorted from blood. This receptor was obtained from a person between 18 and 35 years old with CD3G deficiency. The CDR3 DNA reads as TGCAGTGCTTATAGCGGCAATGAGCAGTTCTTC. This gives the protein CSAYSGNEQFF.